The sequence of this T cell receptor beta chain was determined in a study of blood T cells in healthy people across ages. Findings of the study overall: The long-lived group displayed more naive CD4+ cells, plus higher diversity, than the aged donors did.

Primed by a sample-barcoded 5' primer and a J-beta primer mix, a second PCR proceeded for roughly 7 to 11 cycles. Tagging of each cDNA molecule was performed by a template-switch adaptor with 12 random nucleotides. A single record per CDR3 protein comes from TCRdb applying MiXCR to the 5' RACE reads. The table includes approximately 1.5 million distinct CDR3 sequences, about 31% detected once. Concerning this clonotype itself: The antigen remains unidentified.

Germline V gene lookup returns CDR1 DFQATT and CDR2 SNEGSKA (reference sequence). V was pared by 4 bases and J by 7 bases, with 14 bases between. The CDR3 is 13 residues long. Per sample, extraction of total RNA gave at least 5 micrograms in every case. The rearrangement joins TRBV20-1 to TRBJ1-5, with no clear D. The sequence was collected from a woman aged 30 to 39 in good health. Input material: blood. The CDR3 sequence: CSAIREVDQPQHF. The CDR3 coding sequence is TGCAGTGCTATACGCGAGGTCGACCAGCCCCAGCATTTT.